Listed here is a single TCR beta chain. From germline, CDR1 is SGHVS and CDR2 FNYEAQ. Trimming took 5 bases from V and 4 from J; bases not matched to a gene: 9. There are 16 residues in the CDR3. The entry originates in a study of technical replicates of blood from several donors. Using immunoSEQ multiplex PCR, the repertoire was profiled, and TCRdb retains in-frame clones only, with some absent. Of under 85,000 clones detected, approximately 83% appear once; the ten largest clones hold about 5.5%. This chain uses TRBV7-6 with TRBJ2-5; 11 nucleotides line up with TRBD2. The TCR originated in a human donor in good health. Some clones in this sample may be carry-over from other donors' samples. Sequenced input: PBMCs. The CDR3 DNA follows: TGTGCCAGCAGCGATACTAGCGGGGGATTCAGAGAGACCCAGTACTTC. Amino acids: CASSDTSGGFRETQYF.